Following are 5 T cell receptor beta chains from one sample sequenced in a study of cytomegalovirus exposure and HLA in healthy donors. PCR involved 60 Vbeta and 13 Jbeta primers. This table comes from immunoSEQ multiplex PCR, and its TCRdb copy is limited to in-frame clones, with some not included. The data contain approximately 70,000 clones, around 76% of them singletons. Material for sequencing was PBMCs. The origin of the receptors is a middle-aged man in good health and CMV-seronegative.

CDR3 in amino acids: CASRIQGINYGYTF. Written as DNA, the CDR3 is TGTGCCAGTAGGATCCAGGGGATCAACTATGGCTACACCTTC. V is TRBV19 and J is TRBJ1-2; TRBD1 is a possible D gene (6 bases). Between the trimmed V and J ends, which lost 6 bases and 2 bases, there was a span of 13 bases. The CDR3 is 14 amino acids. Germline V CDR1 and CDR2: LNHDA, SQIVND (reference sequence).

V gene TRBV6-6 combines with J gene TRBJ2-2, with D perhaps matching TRBD2 (5 bases). The CDR3 is made up of 14 amino acids. The germline gives CDR1 MNHNY, CDR2 SVGAGI (reference sequence). Trimming took 11 bases from V and 0 from J, leaving 13 bases between them. The CDR3: CALLGGANTGELFF. CDR3 nucleotides: TGTGCCCTACTCGGAGGAGCGAACACCGGGGAGCTGTTTTTT.

The rearrangement uses TRBV12-2 and TRBJ1-1; the table calls TRBD1, which could not be checked here. TRBV12-2 constitutes a pseudogene. The CDR3 extends over 15 amino acids. The CDR3 DNA is TGTGCAAGTCGCTTAGCCGACAGGGAGAACACTGAAGCTTTCTTT. Translated: CASRLADRENTEAFF.

The CDR3 region has the DNA TGTGCCAGCAGTCGAGTCCCGGGACAGGGGGGCTATGGCTACACCTTC. It is translated as CASSRVPGQGGYGYTF. The J gene is TRBJ1-2, the V gene TRBV27; 11 bases are shared with TRBD1. The V and J ends lost 5 bases and 4 bases, in that order; junction bases with no gene match: 9. The CDR3 loop spans 16 amino acids. Germline CDR1 MNHEY, CDR2 SMNVEV (reference sequence).

The chain employs TRBV6-6 and TRBJ2-7, with D perhaps TRBD1 (8 bases). The germline V gene encodes CDR1 MNHNY and CDR2 SVGAGI (reference sequence). The CDR3 spans 16 residues. V lost 6 bases and J 3 bases, leaving 21 bases between the germline ends. The CDR3 DNA reads as TGTGCCAGCAGCAGGGGGGGCGCAGGGGGCCTCTACGAGCAGTACTTC. Residues: CASSRGGAGGLYEQYF.